Shown below are 3 T cell receptor beta chains from a single sample sequenced in a study of cytomegalovirus exposure and HLA in healthy donors. Profiled with immunoSEQ multiplex PCR; TCRdb holds only in-frame clones, not every one. This table holds about 130,000 clones, 89% found once. The specimen was PBMCs. These receptors were collected from a woman between 18 and 29 years old in good health and CMV-seropositive.

This clone was counted once. The sample carries other DNA sequences with the same CDR3. The gene calls are TRBV5-1 and TRBJ1-1; a weak D match, TRBD1 (5 bases). This CDR3 is 14 amino acids long. V was cut by 4 bases and J by 1 base, with 11 bases left in between. Germline values: CDR1 SGHRS, CDR2 YFSETQ. The CDR3 DNA is TGCGCCAGCAGCGGCGGGACGGGGAACACTGAAGCTTTCTTT. Protein: CASSGGTGNTEAFF.

The DNA of the CDR3 is TGTGCCAGCAGCCAATCGTTGCGGGGGGTTGATGGCTACACCTTC. Protein product: CASSQSLRGVDGYTF. V is TRBV16 and J is TRBJ1-2; D possibly corresponds to TRBD1 (5 bases). V was pared by 0 bases and J by 6 bases, with 14 bases between. Germline V CDR1 and CDR2: KGHSY, FQNENV. This CDR3 contains 15 residues.

This clone was counted once. The chain has TRBV10-3 and TRBJ1-5, with 9 bases lining up with TRBD1. The V gene end was trimmed by 8 bases and the J gene end by 6 bases; junction bases not matched to a gene: 8. This CDR3 contains 14 residues. Per germline, CDR1 ENHRY and CDR2 SYGVKD. CDR3 DNA sequence: TGTGCCATCTCTCTTACAGGGGGCATTCAGCCCCAGCATTTT. Its translation is CAISLTGGIQPQHF.